This TCR beta chain was obtained from a study of T cell changes during pregnancy in multiple sclerosis. Data came from immunoSEQ multiplex PCR; TCRdb stores just in-frame clones and leaves some out. Seen here are about 57,000 clones, roughly nine tenths observed once, and the top ten hold more than 0.3%. The sample consisted of CD4+ T cells from peripheral blood mononuclear cells, taken before pregnancy. This sequence originates from a female donor with multiple sclerosis, enrolled in a pregnancy study.

CDR3 nucleotides: TGTGCCAGCATCGTTCTAGCGGGAGTAGGTTACGAGCAGTACTTC. Its translation: CASIVLAGVGYEQYF. This chain connects TRBV6-1 to TRBJ2-7; 10 nucleotides align to TRBD2. The CDR3 totals 15 residues. Looked up from germline, CDR1 is MNHNS and CDR2 is SASEGT. The ends lost 7 bases at V and 4 bases at J; junction bases unmatched: 10.